The 2 T cell receptor beta chains listed next were all sequenced from one sample in a study of Graves' ophthalmopathy and Graves' hyperthyroidism. The authors amplified TCR beta CDR3 regions, and they did so from RNA transcripts for repertoire sequencing. First-round RT-PCR employed HTBI primers, with a second-round multiplex PCR after it. TCRdb re-called the multiplex PCR reads through MiXCR, storing one row per CDR3 protein. This sample has some 150,000 distinct CDR3 sequences, with 39% found just once. The sample comprised peripheral blood. These receptors were obtained from a man younger than 45 with Graves' ophthalmopathy.

This clonotype was seen a handful of times. V gene TRBV12-3 or TRBV12-4 combines with J gene TRBJ1-5; D is unclear. The CDR3 has 15 residues. V shed 6 bases and J shed 4 bases, with 16 bases lying between them. This CDR3 reads CASSPGILRNQPQHF. Here the CDR3 DNA reads TGTGCCAGCAGCCCCGGCATTCTTAGGAATCAGCCCCAGCATTTT.

V is TRBV28 and J is TRBJ1-2; 8 bases match TRBD1. CDR1 is MDHEN and CDR2 is SYDVKM in the germline V gene. V was clipped by 6 bases and J by 2 bases; unmatched bases: 5. The CDR3 runs to 14 residues. In nucleotides, the CDR3 is TGTGCCAGCAGAACAGGGGGGACCAACTATGGCTACACCTTC. Translating gives CASRTGGTNYGYTF.